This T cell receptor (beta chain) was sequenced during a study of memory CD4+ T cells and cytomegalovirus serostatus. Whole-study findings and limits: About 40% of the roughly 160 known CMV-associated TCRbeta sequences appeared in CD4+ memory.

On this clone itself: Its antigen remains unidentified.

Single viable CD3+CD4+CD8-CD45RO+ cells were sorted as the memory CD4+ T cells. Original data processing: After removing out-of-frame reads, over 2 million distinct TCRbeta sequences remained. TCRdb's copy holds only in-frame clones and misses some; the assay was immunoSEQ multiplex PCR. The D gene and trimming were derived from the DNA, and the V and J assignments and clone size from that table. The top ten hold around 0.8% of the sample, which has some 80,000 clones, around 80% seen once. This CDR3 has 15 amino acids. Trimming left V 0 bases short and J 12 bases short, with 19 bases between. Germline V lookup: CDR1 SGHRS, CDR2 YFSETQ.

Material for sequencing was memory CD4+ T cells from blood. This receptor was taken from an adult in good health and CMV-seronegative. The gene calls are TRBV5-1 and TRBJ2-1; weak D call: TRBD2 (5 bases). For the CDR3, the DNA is TGCGCCAGCAGCTTGGGGGTGGGCGGGCCCGGAGGGCAGTTCTTC. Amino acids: CASSLGVGGPGGQFF.